The next 21 T cell receptor beta chains were all read from a single sample in a study of CD8+ T cells in alopecia areata. TCR sequencing used cDNA made by reverse transcription of extracted RNA. Profiling relied on immunoSEQ multiplex PCR, and the TCRdb table lists in-frame clones only, not all of them. Altogether around 160,000 clones are present, less than 80% being singletons, with the ten largest covering approximately 15%. As for treatment: oral pan-JAK inhibitor, 5-10 mg twice daily. Sequenced material: CD4+ T cells sorted from blood, taken at week 24, from a patient treated with tofacitinib. These receptors all stem from a human donor with alopecia areata.

This chain links TRBV27 with TRBJ1-5; the D is unclear. Trimming left V 0 bases short and J 0 bases short, with 0 bases between. The CDR3 loop spans 13 amino acids. CDR1 is MNHEY and CDR2 is SMNVEV in the germline V gene (reference sequence). The CDR3 protein is CASSLSSNQPQHF. As DNA, the CDR3 is TGTGCCAGCAGTTTATCTAGCAATCAGCCCCAGCATTTT.

V and J are TRBV29-1 and TRBJ1-5; 11 positions match TRBD1. The germline CDR1 and CDR2 sequences are SQVTM and ANQGSEA. CDR3 length: 13 amino acids. V shed 6 bases, J shed 6 bases, and the junction held 4 bases outside the gene matches. The DNA for the CDR3 is TGCAGCGTAACCGGGACAGGGGGTCAGCCCCAGCATTTT. This encodes CSVTGTGGQPQHF.

The chain carries TRBV7-9 and TRBJ2-7; the match to TRBD1 covers 10 bases. The J segment lost 3 bases and the V segment lost 5 bases, leaving 4 bases of the junction unmatched. This CDR3 comprises 14 residues. The germline gives CDR1 SEHNR, CDR2 FQNEAQ (reference sequence). The CDR3 spells CASSAGQGIYEQYF. CDR3 bases: TGTGCCAGCAGCGCGGGACAGGGGATCTACGAGCAGTACTTC. Variable domain in full (rest from reference TRBV7-9 and TRBJ2-7): DTGVSQNPRHKITKRGQNVTFRCDPISEHNRLYWYRQTLGQGPEFLTYFQNEAQLEKSRLLSDRFSAERPKGSFSTLEIQRTEQGDSAMYLCASSAGQGIYEQYFGPGTRLTVT.

The V gene is TRBV6-6, the J gene TRBJ2-7, with 9 bases lining up with TRBD1. This CDR3 is built from 13 residues. Trimming cost V 2 bases and J 7 bases; bases outside gene matches: 3. Germline V gene sequence: CDR1 MNHNY, CDR2 SVGAGI (reference sequence). In nucleotides, the CDR3 is TGTGCCAGCAGTTACGGGGGGACAGGGGAGCAGTACTTC. Encoded protein: CASSYGGTGEQYF.

The table lists this clone with a few counts. The chain has TRBV23-1 and TRBJ1-2, with 7 positions matching TRBD1. TRBV23-1 is placed among ORFs of uncertain function. V lost 3 bases and J lost 7; bases outside the gene matches: 8. The CDR3 is 14 residues long. The CDR3 loop reads CASSHPGGAGGYTF. The CDR3 DNA follows: TGCGCCAGCAGTCATCCAGGGGGGGCAGGTGGCTACACCTTC.

This chain connects TRBV27 to TRBJ2-7; D perhaps matches TRBD2 (5 bases). The length of the CDR3 is 15 residues. From germline, CDR1 is MNHEY and CDR2 SMNVEV (reference sequence). With 3 bases removed from V and 1 base from J, the gap between germline ends came to 13 bases. DNA of the CDR3: TGTGCCAGCAGTTTGCGAGGGTCAAGTTCCTACGAGCAGTACTTC. Protein: CASSLRGSSSYEQYF.

The chain recombines TRBV30 with TRBJ2-5; the D is unclear. The CDR3 spans 11 residues. CDR1 is GTSNPN and CDR2 is SVGIG in the germline V gene (reference sequence). The germline V and J ends were trimmed by 5 bases and 5 bases, with 9 bases remaining between them. The CDR3 reads CAWSFEETQYF. In nucleotides, the CDR3 is TGTGCCTGGTCATTTGAGGAGACCCAGTACTTC.

By share of the sample, this clone is medium-sized. This chain uses TRBV5-1 with TRBJ2-5; D call uncertain. Germline V CDR1 and CDR2: SGHRS, YFSETQ. CDR3 length equals 14 residues. Trimming removed 4 bases at V and 1 base at J, with 11 bases between. In DNA form, the CDR3 reads TGCGCCAGCAGCCCCGCCGTGGGCCAAGAGACCCAGTACTTC. This sequence encodes CASSPAVGQETQYF.

The J gene is TRBJ1-1, the V gene TRBV29-1; tentative D call: TRBD1 (6 bases). Germline-derived CDR1 and CDR2 are SQVTM and ANQGSEA. The CDR3 extends over 14 amino acids. V lost 7 bases and J lost 4, with 19 bases in between. CDR3 nucleotides: TGCAGCGCCGGACAAGGAGGGGGGTTCACTGAAGCTTTCTTT. Residues: CSAGQGGGFTEAFF.

This rearrangement joins TRBV2 to TRBJ1-2; D not certain. Looked up from germline, CDR1 is SNHLY and CDR2 is FYNNEI. This CDR3 has 13 amino acids. Trimming left V 3 bases short and J 2 bases short, with 7 bases between. For the CDR3, the DNA is TGTGCCAGCAGTGATGGTACAAACTATGGCTACACCTTC. It yields the protein CASSDGTNYGYTF.

This clone has only a few counts. The chain recombines TRBV29-1 with TRBJ2-7; 7 nucleotides line up with TRBD2. V lost 6 bases, J lost 2 bases, and 7 bases stayed unmatched. Germline V gene data show CDR1 as SQVTM and CDR2 as ANQGSEA. The CDR3 runs to 13 residues. The CDR3 bases are TGCAGCGTCACAAGGGAGGGTACCTACGAGCAGTACTTC. Amino acid sequence: CSVTREGTYEQYF.

The V gene is TRBV29-1, the J gene TRBJ2-5, with D possibly TRBD2 on 5 matching bases. Per germline, CDR1 SQVTM and CDR2 ANQGSEA. With 4 bases removed from V and 3 bases from J, the gap between germline ends came to 12 bases. The CDR3 is 13 residues long. Here the CDR3 DNA reads TGCAGCGTTGCACCGGGATCAAAAGAGACCCAGTACTTC. It is translated as CSVAPGSKETQYF.

There are a few counts of this clone. The chain employs TRBV19 and TRBJ2-3; D ambiguous. CDR1 is LNHDA and CDR2 is SQIVND in the germline V gene (reference sequence). V was cut by 8 bases and J by 2 bases, with 17 bases left in between. The length of the CDR3 is 15 residues. The CDR3 DNA is TGTGCCAGTCGTAGGTCAGTTCTCTCCACAGATACGCAGTATTTT. Protein product: CASRRSVLSTDTQYF.

This clone appeared once. The rearrangement uses TRBV29-1 and TRBJ1-1; D is uncertain. Trimming shortened V by 6 bases and J by 11 bases, and 19 bases separated the two germline ends. The CDR3 spans 12 residues. Per germline, CDR1 SQVTM and CDR2 ANQGSEA. The CDR3 spells CSVSGVSREAFF. The CDR3 bases are TGCAGCGTGTCCGGGGTATCCCGTGAGGCTTTCTTT. The whole variable domain, remainder taken from reference TRBV29-1 and TRBJ1-1, is SAVISQKPSRDICQRGTSLTIQCQVDSQVTMMFWYRQQPGQSLTLIATANQGSEATYESGFVIDKFPISRPNLTFSTLTVSNMSPEDSSIYLCSVSGVSREAFFGQGTRLTVV.

This chain links TRBV18 with TRBJ1-5, with 7 bases aligning to TRBD1. Germline CDR1 KGHSH, CDR2 LQKENI. The V segment lost 3 bases and the J segment 5 bases; nucleotides outside the gene matches: 10. This CDR3 is built from 16 residues. The CDR3 spells CASSPERGQGDQPQHF. The CDR3 DNA reads as TGTGCCAGCTCACCGGAGAGGGGGCAAGGTGATCAGCCCCAGCATTTT.

J is TRBJ2-7 and V is TRBV29-1; tentatively, D is TRBD1 (5 bases). The CDR3 loop spans 13 amino acids. Germline V gene lookup returns CDR1 SQVTM and CDR2 ANQGSEA. Trimming shortened V by 4 bases and J by 1 base, and 11 bases separated the two germline ends. CDR3 sequence: CSVVNRTSYEQYF. CDR3 sequence (DNA): TGCAGCGTTGTAAACAGGACGTCCTACGAGCAGTACTTC.

This clone has only a few counts. J is TRBJ2-4 and V is TRBV10-3; D is unresolved. The CDR3 length is 17 residues. Trimming shortened V by 0 bases and J by 4 bases, and 16 bases separated the two germline ends. CDR1 is ENHRY and CDR2 is SYGVKD in the germline V gene. This CDR3 is CAISESWSLGLKNIQYF. The CDR3 coding sequence is TGTGCCATCAGTGAGTCGTGGAGTTTAGGCCTGAAAAACATTCAGTACTTC.

The V and J genes are TRBV5-1 and TRBJ1-2; no definite D call. The germline V gene has CDR1 SGHRS and CDR2 YFSETQ. The CDR3 covers 14 residues. Trimming stripped 5 bases from V and 2 bases from J, with 13 bases between. The CDR3 spells CASRPTDGNYGYTF. The CDR3 DNA follows: TGCGCCAGCAGACCGACGGACGGAAACTATGGCTACACCTTC. Complete variable domain (other parts from reference TRBV5-1 and TRBJ1-2): KAGVTQTPRYLIKTRGQQVTLSCSPISGHRSVSWYQQTPGQGLQFLFEYFSETQRNKGNFPGRFSGRQFSNSRSEMNVSTLELGDSALYLCASRPTDGNYGYTFGSGTRLTVV.

The gene calls are TRBV5-1 and TRBJ2-5, with D possibly being TRBD1 (5 bases). In germline, CDR1 is SGHRS, CDR2 YFSETQ. The germline V and J ends were trimmed by 4 bases and 0 bases, with 10 bases remaining between them. The CDR3 contains 14 residues. The DNA for the CDR3 is TGCGCCAGCAGCGGAGCAGGGAACCAAGAGACCCAGTACTTC. This gives the protein CASSGAGNQETQYF.

In this sample, this clone turned up once. V gene TRBV2 combines with J gene TRBJ1-5; a possible D gene is TRBD1 (6 bases). The CDR3 consists of 13 residues. Looked up from germline, CDR1 is SNHLY and CDR2 is FYNNEI. Trimming took off 4 bases at V and 7 bases at J, with 11 bases between the two ends. The CDR3 sequence is CASSAGGIQPQHF. DNA of the CDR3: TGTGCCAGCAGTGCGGGGGGCATCCAGCCCCAGCATTTT.

The chain joins TRBV27 to TRBJ2-7, with 7 bases that match TRBD1. V was pared by 7 bases and J by 3 bases, with 6 bases of the junction left unmatched. CDR1 MNHEY and CDR2 SMNVEV come from the germline V gene (reference sequence). This CDR3 region has 13 residues. CDR3 sequence: CASIPGQFYEQYF. The CDR3 DNA is TGTGCCAGCATTCCGGGACAGTTCTACGAGCAGTACTTC.